This T cell receptor beta chain came from a study of T cells in Graves' hyperthyroidism and ophthalmopathy. Whole-study results and caveats: In the analysis, a 13 V-J model separated ophthalmopathy from stable hyperthyroidism. The model made its ophthalmopathy prediction, and onset followed a median approximately six months later.

The investigators amplified TCR beta CDR3 regions from RNA transcripts. HTBI primers were employed in a first-round RT-PCR of the TCR CDR3. TCRdb passed the multiplex PCR reads through MiXCR, listing each CDR3 protein once. Of hundreds of thousands of distinct CDR3 sequences in the sample, just under 45% were seen once. Notes on this clonotype: Its cognate antigen is unknown.

The receptor comes from an adult man with Graves' disease, either hyperthyroidism or ophthalmopathy (not recorded which). Sequencing input: peripheral blood or thyroid tissue (not recorded which).

CDR3 amino acids: CASSLRDRAGEQYF. The CDR3 bases are TGTGCCAGCAGTCTCAGGGACAGGGCAGGCGAGCAGTACTTC. This rearrangement joins TRBV7-9 to TRBJ2-7, with 9 bases lining up with TRBD1. The CDR3 extends over 14 amino acids. V lost 6 bases to trimming and J lost 6 bases; unmatched junction nucleotides: 9. CDR1 SEHNR and CDR2 FQNEAQ come from the germline V gene (reference sequence).